A selection of T cell receptor beta chains follows, all from one sample in a study of OX40 agonist ivuxolimab in advanced cancers. The method was immunoSEQ multiplex PCR; TCRdb's version includes in-frame clones alone and lacks a portion of them. Seen here are about 32,000 clones, about 90% observed once, and the top ten hold around 5%. This material consisted of CD4+ or CD8+ T cells sorted from blood, taken in a trial of the OX40 agonist ivuxolimab. Source of these receptors: an adult with an advanced solid tumor such as melanoma, head and neck, liver or kidney cancer. CDR3s include the opening cysteine and the closing phenylalanine or tryptophan. Each record gives: V gene, D gene, clone size, J gene, CDR3 length, CDR3 protein, CDR3 DNA. D genes are given only for firm matches. For some rows the clone size is stated as once, few or many, or as a class when expanded; others skip it.

>TRBV6-5|NA|few|TRBJ2-3|15
CASSYETGATDTQYF
TGTGCCAGCAGTTACGAGACGGGGGCTACAGATACGCAGTATTTT
>TRBV9|TRBD1|NA|TRBJ2-7|16
CASSVGQGARLNEQYF
TGTGCCAGCAGCGTAGGTCAGGGGGCTCGTTTAAACGAGCAGTACTTC
>TRBV28|NA|once|TRBJ1-5|15
CASSFPRLGNQPQHF
TGTGCCAGCAGTTTCCCAAGACTAGGCAATCAGCCCCAGCATTTT
>TRBV27|TRBD1|NA|TRBJ1-1|16
CASSLSSGTGNTEAFF
TGTGCCAGCAGTTTATCATCCGGGACAGGGAACACTGAAGCTTTCTTT
>TRBV7-9|TRBD1|NA|TRBJ2-7|14
CATSSRGQGAGQYF
TGTGCCACATCTAGCCGGGGACAGGGCGCCGGGCAGTACTTC
>TRBV7-9|NA|NA|TRBJ2-1|12
CASSPPVDEQFF
TGTGCCAGCAGCCCCCCGGTGGATGAGCAGTTCTTC
>TRBV2|NA|NA|TRBJ2-3|14
CASRKVGGTDTQYF
TGTGCCAGCAGGAAGGTAGGAGGAACAGATACGCAGTATTTT
>TRBV7-9|NA|NA|TRBJ2-5|13
CASQGTYQETQYF
TGTGCCAGCCAGGGGACTTACCAAGAGACCCAGTACTTC
>TRBV4-1|NA|NA|TRBJ1-5|14
CASSPEGPDQPQHF
TGCGCCAGCAGCCCGGAGGGACCTGATCAGCCCCAGCATTTT
>TRBV4-3|TRBD2|once|TRBJ2-1|17
CASSQGRGLAAYNEQFF
TGCGCCAGCAGCCAAGGAAGAGGACTAGCGGCCTACAATGAGCAGTTCTTC
>TRBV9|NA|few|TRBJ1-5|14
CASSVWGGNQPQHF
TGTGCCAGCAGCGTTTGGGGAGGCAATCAGCCCCAGCATTTT
>TRBV9|NA|NA|TRBJ1-4|14
CASSVGGNGEKLFF
TGTGCCAGCAGCGTAGGCGGTAATGGTGAAAAACTGTTTTTT
>TRBV7-9|NA|NA|TRBJ1-1|13
CASSLGDIAEAFF
TGTGCCAGCAGCTTAGGGGACATCGCCGAAGCTTTCTTT
>TRBV18|TRBD1|NA|TRBJ2-1|15
CASSVDRTSYNEQFF
TGTGCCAGCTCAGTGGACAGGACCTCCTACAATGAGCAGTTCTTC
>TRBV27|TRBD1|NA|TRBJ1-1|15
CASSLSPGGSTEAFF
TGTGCCAGCAGTTTATCCCCAGGGGGGAGCACTGAAGCTTTCTTT
>TRBV27|TRBD1|NA|TRBJ1-5|16
CASRTTGDYSNQPQHF
TGTGCCAGCAGAACGACAGGGGATTATAGCAATCAGCCCCAGCATTTT
>TRBV15|NA|few|TRBJ1-5|14
CATSRERGGQPQHF
TGTGCCACCAGCAGAGAGAGGGGGGGGCAGCCCCAGCATTTT
>TRBV29-1|NA|NA|TRBJ1-1|13
CSVSGTYTFEAFF
TGCAGCGTTTCCGGGACATATACCTTTGAAGCTTTCTTT
>TRBV7-2|TRBD1|NA|TRBJ2-7|14
CASSAGTGGFEQYF
TGTGCCAGCAGCGCCGGGACAGGGGGCTTCGAGCAGTACTTC